This T cell receptor beta chain was sequenced in a study of cytomegalovirus exposure and HLA in healthy donors. Points on this clone: What it recognizes is unknown.

This cohort consisted of healthy bone marrow donors. Study-level results: TCR beta chain V- and J-gene trimming was linked, in a later analysis, to a missense variant in DCLRE1C.

60 Vbeta and 13 Jbeta primers were used in PCR. Sequenced by immunoSEQ multiplex PCR; TCRdb stores in-frame clones only, minus some. This sample has around 100,000 clones, with over 60% found just once. Sequenced sample: PBMCs. The TCR sequence derives from a woman aged 18-29 years in good health and CMV-seropositive.

CDR3 nucleotides: TGTGCCAGCAGCTTGGGAGGACAGGTCGACACTGAAGCTTTCTTT. It is translated as CASSLGGQVDTEAFF. The rearrangement joins TRBV5-4 to TRBJ1-1, with 7 bases lining up with TRBD1. The CDR3 contains 15 residues. V gave up 0 bases and J gave up 3 bases; unmatched junction bases: 5. From germline, CDR1 is SGHNT and CDR2 YYREEE (reference sequence).